The clone carrying this T cell receptor (beta chain) was seen just once. The authors' processing: The authors estimated nucleated cell counts from reference gene primer amplification. The assay was immunoSEQ multiplex PCR, and TCRdb's table has in-frame clones only and misses some. V and J calls and clone size are given by that table; D and trimming were obtained from the DNA. Found here are tens of thousands of clones, about 80% of them singletons; the top ten hold about 25%. The CDR3 runs 18 residues. CDR1 LGHNA and CDR2 YSLEER come from the germline V gene. The trim removed 1 base at V and 0 bases at J, leaving 7 bases unmatched. The data originate from a study of blood T cell repertoires in COVID-19.

This sequence joins TRBV4-3 and TRBJ2-5, with 11 positions matching TRBD2. Source material: peripheral blood. This TCR was sampled from a man in his sixties with active or convalescent COVID-19. CDR3 sequence reads: CASSQGLLAGANQETQYF. The CDR3 nucleotides are TGCGCCAGCAGCCAAGGACTACTAGCGGGGGCCAACCAAGAGACCCAGTACTTC.